Listed here are 14 T cell receptor beta chains from one sample, sequenced in a study of blood T cell repertoires in COVID-19. TCRdb keeps only in-frame clones here, not all; method: immunoSEQ multiplex PCR. The data show almost 300,000 clones, around 87% seen once. The sequenced sample consisted of peripheral blood. Source of these receptors: a man aged 70-80 years with acute or convalescent COVID-19.

This chain links TRBV2 with TRBJ2-5; TRBD1 agrees at 7 bases. The V and J ends lost 4 bases and 5 bases, in that order; junction bases with no gene match: 4. This CDR3 region has 13 residues. Germline V gene data show CDR1 as SNHLY and CDR2 as FYNNEI. The chain's CDR3 is CASSGPDRETQYF. CDR3 nucleotides: TGTGCCAGCAGTGGCCCGGACAGGGAGACCCAGTACTTC.

Here the CDR3 DNA reads TGTGCCATCAGTGGAGATTGGACTAGCGGGGGGTGGAGCACCGGGGAGCTGTTTTTT. It is translated as CAISGDWTSGGWSTGELFF. The V call is TRBV10-3, the J call TRBJ2-2; TRBD2 agrees at 14 bases. The V gene end was trimmed by 4 bases and the J gene end by 4 bases; junction bases not matched to a gene: 11. This CDR3 is 19 amino acids long. Germline V gene data show CDR1 as ENHRY and CDR2 as SYGVKD.

The J gene is TRBJ2-7, the V gene TRBV20-1; possibly TRBD2 for D (6 bases). The CDR3 extends over 11 amino acids. The V end lost 4 bases, the J end lost 4 bases, and 8 bases lay between the germline ends. Germline V gene lookup returns CDR1 DFQATT and CDR2 SNEGSKA (reference sequence). In nucleotides, the CDR3 is TGCAGTGCTATAGCGGCATACGAGCAGTACTTC. Translated, it gives CSAIAAYEQYF.

The chain carries TRBV28 and TRBJ2-2; no clear D. The germline V and J ends were trimmed by 1 base and 5 bases, with 5 bases remaining between them. CDR3 length equals 13 residues. The germline CDR1 and CDR2 sequences are MDHEN and SYDVKM. CDR3 residues: CASSLLATGELFF. Here the CDR3 DNA reads TGTGCCAGCAGTTTATTGGCAACCGGGGAGCTGTTTTTT.

This sequence joins TRBV5-1 and TRBJ2-5, with no clear D. V lost 5 bases to trimming and J lost 7 bases, with 15 bases between them. CDR1 is SGHRS and CDR2 is YFSETQ in the germline V gene. This CDR3 has 13 amino acids. The DNA of the CDR3 is TGCGCCAGCAGTCCAAGTGTACCAGGGACCCAGTACTTC. It is translated as CASSPSVPGTQYF.

The V and J genes are TRBV5-8 and TRBJ2-7; 9 positions match TRBD1. Trimming took 1 base from V and 6 from J; bases not matched to a gene: 5. CDR1 is SGHTS, CDR2 YDEGEE, per germline. This CDR3 region has 14 residues. CDR3 bases: TGTGCCAGCAGCTTGTGGGGACAGGGTACCGAGCAGTACTTC. The encoded protein is CASSLWGQGTEQYF. Looking up the rest from reference TRBV5-8 and TRBJ2-7 gives the full variable domain: EAGVTQSPTHLIKTRGQQATLRCSPISGHTSVYWYQQALGLGLQFLLWYDEGEERNRGNFPPRFSGRQFPNYSSELNVNALELEDSALYLCASSLWGQGTEQYFGPGTRLTVT.

J is TRBJ1-5 and V is TRBV7-8; TRBD1 aligns across 7 bases. V lost 1 base to trimming and J lost 5 bases; unmatched junction nucleotides: 8. CDR1 SGHVS and CDR2 FQNEAQ come from the germline V gene. The CDR3 spans 16 residues. The CDR3 protein is CASSLGPGGIDQPQHF. CDR3 coding DNA: TGTGCCAGCAGCTTAGGGCCAGGGGGTATCGATCAGCCCCAGCATTTT.

The rearrangement uses TRBV30 and TRBJ1-4; 11 nucleotides line up with TRBD1. This CDR3 contains 15 residues. The trim removed 8 bases at V and 7 bases at J, leaving 12 bases unmatched. Germline V CDR1 and CDR2: GTSNPN, SVGIG (reference sequence). The CDR3: CAHKLYGTGGEKLFF. CDR3 DNA: TGTGCCCATAAACTGTATGGGACAGGGGGTGAAAAACTGTTTTTT.

This clone was found a few times. The chain links TRBV11-2 to TRBJ1-6, with 7 bases aligning to TRBD1. The CDR3 spans 14 residues. J gave up 7 bases and V 6 bases, and 6 bases lay outside the gene matches. CDR1 is SGHAT and CDR2 is FQNNGV in the germline V gene. The CDR3 here is CASSQTGRNSPLHF. CDR3 DNA: TGTGCCAGCAGTCAGACAGGGAGGAATTCACCCCTCCACTTT.

This chain links TRBV5-1 with TRBJ1-2; TRBD1 matches 7 bases. V shed 2 bases and J 6 bases; nucleotides not matched to a gene: 7. Germline V CDR1 and CDR2: SGHRS, YFSETQ. The CDR3 has 14 residues. CDR3: CASSFSGGEDGYTF. The CDR3 DNA reads as TGCGCCAGCAGCTTCTCAGGGGGAGAGGATGGCTACACCTTC.

V is TRBV27 and J is TRBJ2-5, with D unclear. V lost 6 bases and J lost 4, with 6 bases in between. The CDR3 has 11 amino acids. Germline assignment: CDR1 MNHEY and CDR2 SMNVEV (reference sequence). The CDR3, as DNA: TGTGCCAGCAGAACGGGAGAGACCCAGTACTTC. It codes for CASRTGETQYF.

This clone was observed a single time. This chain links TRBV18 with TRBJ1-4; TRBD1 matches 11 bases. The J segment lost 7 bases and the V segment lost 3 bases, leaving 1 base of the junction unmatched. The CDR3 covers 14 residues. Germline V lookup: CDR1 KGHSH, CDR2 LQKENI. The DNA of the CDR3 is TGTGCCAGCTCACCCGGGACAGGGGGTGAAAAACTGTTTTTT. This sequence encodes CASSPGTGGEKLFF.

The chain links TRBV27 to TRBJ2-7; 12 bases are a match to TRBD2. V trimming: 5 bases; J trimming: 2 bases; junction bases outside the gene matches: 7. Germline V gives CDR1 MNHEY, CDR2 SMNVEV (reference sequence). There are 16 residues in the CDR3. The CDR3 region is CASSPLGLAGTYEQYF. The CDR3 DNA is TGTGCCAGCAGTCCCCTTGGACTAGCGGGGACCTACGAGCAGTACTTC.

The V and J genes are TRBV9 and TRBJ1-2; the D gene is possibly TRBD1 (6 bases). V was pared by 0 bases and J by 7 bases, with 10 bases between. The V gene's germline CDR1 is SGDLS and CDR2 YYNGEE. The CDR3 covers 13 residues. In DNA, the CDR3 is TGTGCCAGCAGCGTAGAGGGGGGGATTGGCTACACCTTC. Translation gives CASSVEGGIGYTF.